These T cell receptor beta chains were read from a single sample in a study of response to subunit inactivated influenza vaccine. MiXCR, applied by TCRdb to the RT-PCR reads, yields one record per CDR3 protein. The sample comprises about 570,000 distinct CDR3 sequences, about 11% of which are singletons, and 11% rests with the top ten. The same sample was also used in a study of T cells expressing NK-cell markers.

The input for sequencing was PBMCs from blood, taken on the day of vaccination. The receptors were gathered from a man aged 50-59 years who received an inactivated influenza vaccine. CDR3s include the opening cysteine and the closing phenylalanine or tryptophan. Fields, in order: J gene, V gene, clone size, D gene, CDR3 DNA, CDR3 protein. D genes are given only for firm matches. Some rows have no size entry. The others give once, few or many, or a class for an expanded clone.

j_call: TRBJ1-2
v_call: TRBV4-3
clone_size: few
d_call: -
cdr3_nt: TGCGCCAGCAGCCAAGGGACCCTCCGGGGAAGGGGCTACACCTTC
cdr3_aa: CASSQGTLRGRGYTF

j_call: TRBJ2-5
v_call: TRBV12-3/TRBV12-4
clone_size: few
d_call: -
cdr3_nt: TGTGCCAGCAGCTCCGGGACACACCAAGAGACCCAGTACTTC
cdr3_aa: CASSSGTHQETQYF

j_call: TRBJ1-2
v_call: TRBV2
clone_size: -
d_call: -
cdr3_nt: TGTGCCAGCAGTGAAGCGCTAGGGGAGTCCTGGGGCTACACCTTC
cdr3_aa: CASSEALGESWGYTF

j_call: TRBJ2-5
v_call: TRBV9
clone_size: -
d_call: -
cdr3_nt: TGTGCCAGCAGCGTAGAGGGGGACGGGCGGACCCAGTACTTC
cdr3_aa: CASSVEGDGRTQYF

j_call: TRBJ1-2
v_call: TRBV27
clone_size: -
d_call: -
cdr3_nt: TGTGCCAGCAGTTTATCGCAGTTGAGGGGCGATAAGTCTGGCTACACCTTC
cdr3_aa: CASSLSQLRGDKSGYTF

j_call: TRBJ2-7
v_call: TRBV6-1
clone_size: many
d_call: -
cdr3_nt: TGTGCCAGCAATCGGGACATTACCTACGAGCAGTACTTC
cdr3_aa: CASNRDITYEQYF

j_call: TRBJ2-5
v_call: TRBV7-9
clone_size: few
d_call: TRBD2
cdr3_nt: TGTGCCGCGGAGCCGGGAGGGGAGACCCAGTACTTC
cdr3_aa: CAAEPGGETQYF

j_call: TRBJ2-1
v_call: TRBV10-3
clone_size: -
d_call: TRBD1
cdr3_nt: TGTGCCATCAGTGCAGACAGGGCTCCTAATGAGCAGTTCTTC
cdr3_aa: CAISADRAPNEQFF

j_call: TRBJ1-5
v_call: TRBV4-1
clone_size: -
d_call: -
cdr3_nt: TGCGCCAGCAGCCAACCCGGGGTCCGAGCAGGTCAGCCCCAGCATTTT
cdr3_aa: CASSQPGVRAGQPQHF

j_call: TRBJ2-1
v_call: TRBV21-1
clone_size: few
d_call: -
cdr3_nt: TGTGCCAGCAGCAATTTACCGGGACTAGCGGGCCGTCGCTCCTACAATGAGCAGTTCTTC
cdr3_aa: CASSNLPGLAGRRSYNEQFF

j_call: TRBJ1-2
v_call: TRBV12-3/TRBV12-4
clone_size: few
d_call: -
cdr3_nt: TGTGCCAGCAGTTTAATTGACACTCATGGCTACACCTTC
cdr3_aa: CASSLIDTHGYTF

j_call: TRBJ2-1
v_call: TRBV6-5
clone_size: few
d_call: -
cdr3_nt: TGTGCCAGCAGTTACTCGAGGGCAGGGCCCTACAATGAGCAGTTCTTC
cdr3_aa: CASSYSRAGPYNEQFF

j_call: TRBJ2-3
v_call: TRBV10-3
clone_size: few
d_call: -
cdr3_nt: TGTGCCATCAGTGAGGACCGGGACAAAGAGTATTTT
cdr3_aa: CAISEDRDKEYF

j_call: TRBJ2-7
v_call: TRBV6-2/TRBV6-3
clone_size: few
d_call: -
cdr3_nt: TGTGCCAGCGGGAATCTGTCCTACGAGCAGTACTTC
cdr3_aa: CASGNLSYEQYF

j_call: TRBJ2-2
v_call: TRBV29-1
clone_size: few
d_call: -
cdr3_nt: TGCAGCGTTGAGTTGGGAGTAGGCACCGGGGAGCTGTTTTTT
cdr3_aa: CSVELGVGTGELFF

j_call: TRBJ2-1
v_call: TRBV24-1
clone_size: many
d_call: TRBD1
cdr3_nt: TGTGCCACCAGCCGGGACAGTTTTTACAATGAGCAGTTCTTC
cdr3_aa: CATSRDSFYNEQFF

j_call: TRBJ2-7
v_call: TRBV20-1
clone_size: few
d_call: -
cdr3_nt: TGCAGTGCTAGGCTCGGCCAGGACTACGAGCAGTACTTC
cdr3_aa: CSARLGQDYEQYF

j_call: TRBJ2-7
v_call: TRBV24-1
clone_size: -
d_call: TRBD1
cdr3_nt: TGTGCCACCAGTGACGGGACAGGGGGCGACGAGCAGTACTTC
cdr3_aa: CATSDGTGGDEQYF

j_call: TRBJ2-2
v_call: TRBV28
clone_size: -
d_call: -
cdr3_nt: TGTGCCAGCAGCCCCGGGCAAGGCTGGGGCACCGGGGAGCTGTTTTTT
cdr3_aa: CASSPGQGWGTGELFF

j_call: TRBJ1-5
v_call: TRBV7-2
clone_size: few
d_call: -
cdr3_nt: TGTGCCAGCAGCTTGGCGCGTAGCAATCAGCCCCAGCATTTT
cdr3_aa: CASSLARSNQPQHF

j_call: TRBJ2-2
v_call: TRBV12-3/TRBV12-4
clone_size: -
d_call: TRBD1
cdr3_nt: TGTGCCAGCAGACCGGGACAGAAAGCCGGGGAGCTGTTTTTT
cdr3_aa: CASRPGQKAGELFF

j_call: TRBJ2-5
v_call: TRBV20-1
clone_size: many
d_call: -
cdr3_nt: TGCAGTGCTCCTCAGGGAATTGGGGAGACCCAGTACTTC
cdr3_aa: CSAPQGIGETQYF